One TCR beta chain is described in this entry. Its antigen is unidentified. The data were taken from a study of monozygotic twins with inflammatory bowel disease. General study results and limits: Patients got different immunosuppressive treatments, which may have made their repertoires more variable. Whether twins were concordant or discordant made no difference to repertoire similarity, possibly from limited power.

The CDR3 loop spans 12 amino acids. In germline, CDR1 is SNHLY, CDR2 FYNNEI. Eight separate reactions for every sample produced the cDNA. TCRdb processed the 5' RACE reads again and assigns one entry to each CDR3 protein, with no DNA. The sample has fewer than 550,000 distinct CDR3 sequences. The gene calls are TRBV2 and TRBJ1-2. Sample: blood. The receptor was isolated from a human donor with ulcerative colitis or Crohn's disease, or a healthy co-twin of an affected twin (not recorded which). The CDR3 is CASQRAGEGYTF.